These 14 T cell receptor beta chains came from one sample sequenced in a study of cytomegalovirus exposure and HLA in healthy donors. With 60 Vbeta and 13 Jbeta primers, the PCR was carried out. Assay: immunoSEQ multiplex PCR; the TCRdb copy retains only in-frame clones and omits some. The data contain some 71,000 clones, roughly 74% of them singletons. Sequencing used PBMCs. The receptors originated from a woman in her 30s in good health and CMV-seropositive.

The gene calls are TRBV9 and TRBJ2-3, with TRBD2 matching over 9 bases. V gave up 4 bases and J gave up 4 bases; unmatched junction bases: 4. The CDR3 runs to 14 residues. The germline V gene has CDR1 SGDLS and CDR2 YYNGEE. The CDR3 reads CASSPLAGPDTQYF. The CDR3 nucleotides read TGTGCCAGCAGCCCTCTAGCGGGACCAGATACGCAGTATTTT.

The genes are TRBV11-1 and TRBJ2-3, with 9 bases lining up with TRBD2. This CDR3 region has 14 residues. Germline CDR1 SGHAT, CDR2 FQDESV (reference sequence). V gave up 5 bases and J gave up 6 bases; unmatched junction bases: 6. The CDR3 here is CASSTGLAWDTQYF. DNA of the CDR3: TGTGCCAGCAGCACGGGACTAGCCTGGGATACGCAGTATTTT. Full variable domain (outside the CDR3, taken from reference TRBV11-1 and TRBJ2-3): EAEVAQSPRYKITEKSQAVAFWCDPISGHATLYWYRQILGQGPELLVQFQDESVVDDSQLPKDRFSAERLKGVDSTLKIQPAELGDSAMYLCASSTGLAWDTQYFGPGTRLTVL.

The genes are TRBV5-6 and TRBJ1-5, with a tentative D call TRBD1 (5 bases). Between the trimmed V and J ends, which lost 0 bases and 7 bases, there was a span of 14 bases. The CDR3 loop spans 15 amino acids. The germline V gene encodes CDR1 SGHDT and CDR2 YYEEEE. The CDR3 is CASSLAGMRKQPQHF. The CDR3 DNA reads TGTGCCAGCAGCTTGGCAGGGATGCGTAAACAGCCCCAGCATTTT.

The rearrangement uses TRBV6-5 and TRBJ2-1; unclear D gene. Germline assignment: CDR1 MNHEY and CDR2 SVGAGI. V lost 6 bases and J lost 0, with 12 bases in between. The length of the CDR3 is 15 residues. CDR3 nucleotides: TGTGCCAGCAGCGACGACCGGAGCTCCTACAATGAGCAGTTCTTC. Translating it yields CASSDDRSSYNEQFF.

V and J are TRBV6-5 and TRBJ2-1; a weak D match, TRBD2 (6 bases). Germline lookup yields CDR1 MNHEY and CDR2 SVGAGI. V lost 2 bases to trimming and J lost 7 bases, with 12 bases between them. The CDR3 loop spans 14 amino acids. The CDR3 is CASSYLTRGNEQFF. DNA for the CDR3: TGTGCCAGCAGTTACCTGACACGGGGGAATGAGCAGTTCTTC.

V and J are TRBV7-9 and TRBJ1-5, with D maybe TRBD1 (5 bases). This CDR3 spans 14 amino acids. CDR1 SEHNR and CDR2 FQNEAQ come from the germline V gene (reference sequence). V was cut by 3 bases and J by 4 bases, with 10 bases left in between. The CDR3 region has the DNA TGTGCCAGCAGCTTCGGGGGGAATAATCAGCCCCAGCATTTT. Protein product: CASSFGGNNQPQHF.

This clone was counted between two and nine times. The J gene is TRBJ2-3, the V gene TRBV25-1; D is perhaps TRBD2 (7 bases). Trimming left V 7 bases short and J 7 bases short, with 18 bases between. Germline loops: CDR1 MGHDK, CDR2 SYGVNS. The length of the CDR3 is 14 residues. CDR3 in DNA: TGTGCCAGCAAGGGGGGGCGGGAGTCAAATACGCAGTATTTT. Translated: CASKGGRESNTQYF. The full variable domain, its missing parts supplied by reference TRBV25-1 and TRBJ2-3, is EADIYQTPRYLVIGTGKKITLECSQTMGHDKMYWYQQDPGMELHLIHYSYGVNSTEKGDLSSESTVSRIRTEHFPLTLESARPSHTSQYLCASKGGRESNTQYFGPGTRLTVL.

The chain joins TRBV30 to TRBJ2-3, with D possibly TRBD1 on 6 matching bases. CDR1 is GTSNPN and CDR2 is SVGIG in the germline V gene (reference sequence). The CDR3 covers 14 residues. Trimming removed 5 bases at V and 3 bases at J, with 15 bases between. The CDR3 region is CAWSPDSLTDTQYF. CDR3 in DNA: TGTGCCTGGTCCCCGGACAGCCTGACAGATACGCAGTATTTT.

This clone was seen a handful of times. The chain recombines TRBV5-6 with TRBJ1-4; D might be TRBD1 (6 bases). Germline V gives CDR1 SGHDT, CDR2 YYEEEE. The CDR3 extends over 16 amino acids. V lost 0 bases and J 8 bases, leaving 17 bases between the germline ends. This chain's CDR3 is CASSLESRGPREKLFF. The CDR3 DNA reads TGTGCCAGCAGCTTGGAGAGCAGGGGACCGAGGGAAAAACTGTTTTTT.

The chain is built from TRBV29-1 and TRBJ2-2; TRBD2 agrees at 8 bases. The CDR3 runs 14 residues. Germline assignment: CDR1 SQVTM and CDR2 ANQGSEA. Unmatched junction bases numbered 4, after V lost 7 bases and J lost 0 bases. The CDR3 bases are TGCAGCGCGAGCGGGAGACCGAACACCGGGGAGCTGTTTTTT. Protein product: CSASGRPNTGELFF.

The chain joins TRBV5-1 to TRBJ2-7; D is perhaps TRBD2 (6 bases). The ends were cut back, 4 bases at V and 7 bases at J, with 24 bases in the middle. Germline V gene sequence: CDR1 SGHRS, CDR2 YFSETQ. The CDR3 has 16 amino acids. CDR3 sequence reads: CASSQPGLSEVSEQYF. CDR3 nucleotides: TGCGCCAGCAGCCAACCGGGACTGTCCGAGGTATCGGAGCAGTACTTC.

V gene TRBV2 combines with J gene TRBJ2-2, with 7 positions matching TRBD1. Germline V gives CDR1 SNHLY, CDR2 FYNNEI. This CDR3 region has 14 residues. The V and J ends lost 5 bases and 4 bases, in that order; junction bases with no gene match: 4. The CDR3 DNA follows: TGTGCCAGCAGTATACAGGGGATCACCGGGGAGCTGTTTTTT. It codes for CASSIQGITGELFF. The full variable domain, in which reference TRBV2 and TRBJ2-2 provide the parts outside the CDR3, is EPEVTQTPSHQVTQMGQEVILRCVPISNHLYFYWYRQILGQKVEFLVSFYNNEISEKSEIFDDQFSVERPDGSNFTLKIRSTKLEDSAMYFCASSIQGITGELFFGEGSRLTVL.

The V gene is TRBV18, the J gene TRBJ1-5; 7 bases agree with TRBD1. The germline CDR1 and CDR2 sequences are KGHSH and LQKENI. The CDR3 loop spans 15 amino acids. V trimming: 3 bases; J trimming: 4 bases; junction bases outside the gene matches: 6. CDR3 in DNA: TGTGCCAGCTCACCTCTGGGACAGAAAAATCAGCCCCAGCATTTT. This codes for CASSPLGQKNQPQHF.

CDR3 sequence reads: CASSYEFGAFF. For the CDR3, the DNA is TGTGCCAGCTCCTACGAGTTTGGAGCTTTCTTT. The chain couples TRBV18 to TRBJ1-1, with no clear D. CDR3 size: 11 residues. The V gene lost 6 bases and the J gene lost 10 bases, with 12 bases spanning the gap. The germline CDR1 and CDR2 sequences are KGHSH and LQKENI.